The rows below give T cell receptor beta chains drawn from one sample of a study of blood T cell repertoires in COVID-19. Repertoires were generated with immunoSEQ multiplex PCR, while TCRdb's copy carries only in-frame clones and drops some. The sample has about 100,000 clones, around 83% seen once. Sample: peripheral blood. Source of these receptors: a woman aged 70-85 years with acute or convalescent COVID-19. Each CDR3 is given with its conserved first and last residue.

j_call,v_call,cdr3_aa
TRBJ2-7,TRBV12-3/TRBV12-4,CASSLAGQGRLYF
TRBJ2-1,TRBV5-1,CASSSRTSGGPVNEQFF
TRBJ1-5,TRBV28,CASNPRTGGNQPQHF
TRBJ1-2,TRBV18,CASSPEPYGYTF
TRBJ2-5,TRBV11-2,CASSISGSKETQYF
TRBJ2-4,TRBV28,CASSLLGTSANIQYF
TRBJ2-4,TRBV19,CASSLIRGAKAKNIQYF
TRBJ1-1,TRBV10-3,CAISESVIRGQAFF
TRBJ2-2,TRBV3-1/TRBV3-2,CASSPGLAGALNTGELFF
TRBJ1-5,TRBV28,CASTLTVSYQPQHF
TRBJ1-4,TRBV7-9,CASSLAGARNEKLFF
TRBJ2-2,TRBV29-1,CSTGGNTGELFF
TRBJ1-5,TRBV6-2/TRBV6-3,CASSQIRVTRGQPQHF
TRBJ2-7,TRBV13,CASSNTGGSYEQYF
TRBJ2-2,TRBV19,CASSTQRETNTGELFF
TRBJ1-2,TRBV5-6,CASSLGYNYGYTF
TRBJ2-6,TRBV30,CAWSPLRSGANVLTF
TRBJ1-4,TRBV3-1/TRBV3-2,CASSQVKQGNEKLFF
TRBJ1-1,TRBV28,CASSEGAVNTEAFF
TRBJ1-3,TRBV9,CASSDRDSQGNTIYF
TRBJ1-2,TRBV7-9,CASSLSTRGLTNYGYTF
TRBJ1-5,TRBV4-2,CASSQEGEGGARNQPQHF
TRBJ1-2,TRBV7-3,CASSLDGRGLGYTF
TRBJ2-2,TRBV6-4,CASSDRGPPTSSGELFF
TRBJ2-1,TRBV6-5,CASRDSGGLYNEQFF
TRBJ1-2,TRBV11-2,CASSPTTGGYSYGYTF
TRBJ1-1,TRBV27,CASSSPGLYTEAFF
TRBJ2-2,TRBV5-4,CASSSAERNTGELFF
TRBJ2-3,TRBV27,CASSSPTGLTSGTDTQYF
TRBJ2-3,TRBV4-2,CASSQVGSSGRTDTQYF
TRBJ2-2,TRBV12-3/TRBV12-4,CASSFQPRGELFF
TRBJ1-1,TRBV18,CASSPMVRAGGTEAFF
TRBJ2-5,TRBV10-3,CAISVGGQETQYF
TRBJ1-6,TRBV7-9,CASSSGQGIPPLHF
TRBJ2-1,TRBV7-9,CASSPGLAGSYNEQFF
TRBJ2-1,TRBV3-1/TRBV3-2,CASSPSGSYNEQFF
TRBJ1-1,TRBV6-5,CAPTTSEENTEAFF
TRBJ1-5,TRBV27,CASSLTTGGSGPQHF
TRBJ1-2,TRBV28,CASSQTGGGGYTF
TRBJ1-1,TRBV10-1,CASSETTGEAFF
TRBJ1-3,TRBV19,CASTPLQGSGNTIYF
TRBJ1-3,TRBV9,CASSVVRTGALKRNTIYF
TRBJ2-7,TRBV5-1,CASSWTAGSYEQYF
TRBJ1-5,TRBV28,CASSYLHQPQHF
TRBJ1-3,TRBV4-1,CASSQGGQGRAGNTIYF
TRBJ1-2,TRBV15,CATSRDSDYGYTF
TRBJ2-2,TRBV9,CASSVLELAGVTGELFF
TRBJ1-3,TRBV28,CASSLGSWGVAGNTIYF
TRBJ2-7,TRBV7-8,CASSLGLASYEQYF
TRBJ2-3,TRBV14,CASSQMPGWTADTQYF
TRBJ2-4,TRBV6-2/TRBV6-3,CASSQRLAGAIQYF
TRBJ1-3,TRBV15,CATSRGGRDGNTIYF
TRBJ1-5,TRBV6-6,CASTNRPGREQPQHF
TRBJ1-4,TRBV3-1/TRBV3-2,CASSQELGQGINEKLFF